Below, 24 T cell receptor beta chains from the same sample are listed, as sequenced in a study of blood T cell repertoires in COVID-19. The assay was immunoSEQ multiplex PCR, and TCRdb's table has in-frame clones only and misses some. The sample yields roughly 220,000 clones, roughly nine tenths seen once. The material sequenced was peripheral blood. The origin of the receptors is a woman aged 45-65 years with COVID-19, enrolled during active disease.

The chain uses TRBV7-9 and TRBJ2-1; a weak D match, TRBD1 (6 bases). This CDR3 has 14 amino acids. V was pared by 4 bases and J by 7 bases, with 14 bases between. The germline gives CDR1 SEHNR, CDR2 FQNEAQ (reference sequence). The CDR3 spells CASSSWAGDNEQFF. Written as DNA, the CDR3 is TGTGCCAGCAGCTCATGGGCAGGGGATAATGAGCAGTTCTTC.

V is TRBV7-8 and J is TRBJ2-1; possibly TRBD2 for D (6 bases). CDR1 is SGHVS and CDR2 is FQNEAQ in the germline V gene. Trimming removed 2 bases at V and 7 bases at J, with 9 bases between. This CDR3 region has 13 residues. CDR3 protein: CASSLRGMNEQFF. In DNA, the CDR3 is TGTGCCAGCAGCTTACGGGGGATGAATGAGCAGTTCTTC.

V gene TRBV7-2 combines with J gene TRBJ2-7, with D possibly being TRBD1 (6 bases). Trimming shortened V by 5 bases and J by 4 bases, and 9 bases separated the two germline ends. CDR1 is SGHTA and CDR2 is FQGNSA in the germline V gene. The CDR3 extends over 12 amino acids. The CDR3 DNA is TGTGCCAGCAGCCCGGGACATTACGAGCAGTACGTC. Translating it yields CASSPGHYEQYV.

This chain connects TRBV30 to TRBJ2-5; 9 nucleotides line up with TRBD2. The germline V gene encodes CDR1 GTSNPN and CDR2 SVGIG (reference sequence). V was pared by 7 bases and J by 4 bases, with 7 bases of the junction left unmatched. This CDR3 has 13 residues. In DNA, the CDR3 is TGTGCCTACCTGGCGGGGGGGTTAGAGACCCAGTACTTC. This encodes CAYLAGGLETQYF.

This clone was counted a few times. The chain carries TRBV27 and TRBJ2-1, with D perhaps TRBD2 (6 bases). Germline V CDR1 and CDR2: MNHEY, SMNVEV (reference sequence). Trimming removed 2 bases from V and 6 bases from J, with 20 bases in between. The CDR3 sequence is 17 residues long. CDR3 bases: TGTGCCAGCAGTTTAAGGGACTTACGGAGTGAAGTCAATGAGCAGTTCTTC. As protein: CASSLRDLRSEVNEQFF.

The chain has TRBV4-3 and TRBJ1-5, with D unclear. The length of the CDR3 is 15 residues. V lost 0 bases and J lost 1, with 7 bases in between. Germline V gene lookup returns CDR1 LGHNA and CDR2 YSLEER. The CDR3 DNA is TGCGCCAGCAGCCAAGAAGGAGGGAGCAATCAGCCCCAGCATTTT. This translates into CASSQEGGSNQPQHF.

This clone was detected only once. The J gene is TRBJ2-7, the V gene TRBV19; TRBD1 matches 8 bases. This CDR3 has 14 amino acids. V lost 6 bases and J lost 6; bases outside the gene matches: 10. Germline V gene data show CDR1 as LNHDA and CDR2 as SQIVND (reference sequence). CDR3: CASRPSSQGGEQYV. The DNA for the CDR3 is TGTGCCAGTAGGCCATCATCACAGGGGGGCGAGCAGTACGTC.

The genes are TRBV19 and TRBJ2-3; 9 bases are a match to TRBD2. Losses at the gene ends were 5 bases for V and 1 base for J; bases not matched to a gene: 4. In germline, CDR1 is LNHDA, CDR2 SQIVND (reference sequence). The CDR3 runs 15 residues. The CDR3, as DNA: TGTGCCAGTAGTGTCGCTAGCGGGGGCACAGATACGCAGTATTTT. Its translation: CASSVASGGTDTQYF.

The V and J genes are TRBV11-3 and TRBJ2-1, with a weak D call TRBD1 (5 bases). The length of the CDR3 is 14 residues. Germline V CDR1 and CDR2: SGHNT, YENEEA. The V and J ends lost 0 bases and 10 bases respectively, with 13 bases between them. The CDR3 DNA reads TGTGCCAGCAGCTTAGACTTTTGGGGCACCGAGCAGTTCTTC. It codes for CASSLDFWGTEQFF.

The CDR3: CASSPLTSGGARTGELFF. The DNA for the CDR3 is TGTGCCAGCAGTCCCCTCACTAGCGGGGGGGCCCGCACCGGGGAGCTGTTTTTT. This chain uses TRBV6-6 with TRBJ2-2; 13 bases are shared with TRBD2. The germline V gene has CDR1 MNHNY and CDR2 SVGAGI (reference sequence). This CDR3 is 18 amino acids long. V shed 5 bases, J shed 4 bases, and the junction held 10 bases outside the gene matches.

The count of this clone is one. V gene TRBV19 combines with J gene TRBJ1-1, with D perhaps matching TRBD1 (5 bases). Germline loops: CDR1 LNHDA, CDR2 SQIVND (reference sequence). The CDR3 spans 15 residues. V lost 2 bases to trimming and J lost 5 bases, with 15 bases between them. The CDR3 nucleotides are TGTGCCAGTAGTATAAGCGGGGCAGGATATACTGAAGCTTTCTTT. It specifies CASSISGAGYTEAFF. Complete variable domain (other parts from reference TRBV19 and TRBJ1-1): DGGITQSPKYLFRKEGQNVTLSCEQNLNHDAMYWYRQDPGQGLRLIYYSQIVNDFQKGDIAEGYSVSREKKESFPLTVTSAQKNPTAFYLCASSISGAGYTEAFFGQGTRLTVV.

The count of this clone is one. This sequence joins TRBV27 and TRBJ1-6, with D perhaps TRBD1 (6 bases). This CDR3 region has 13 residues. Trimming pared 2 bases from V and 9 bases from J, leaving 8 bases between. Germline CDR1 and CDR2: MNHEY and SMNVEV (reference sequence). In nucleotides, the CDR3 is TGTGCCAGCAGTTTACAGGGGAGTTCACCCCTCCACTTT. Its translation: CASSLQGSSPLHF.

J is TRBJ1-1 and V is TRBV2; maybe TRBD1 (6 bases). Germline CDR1 and CDR2: SNHLY and FYNNEI. This CDR3 region has 14 residues. Between the trimmed V and J ends, which lost 4 bases and 3 bases, there was a span of 12 bases. CDR3 DNA: TGTGCCAGCAGTGGGGGGCGAGGGGACACTGAAGCTTTCTTT. Residues: CASSGGRGDTEAFF.

CDR3 in amino acids: CASSWTGDEGYTF. The CDR3 coding sequence is TGTGCCAGCAGCTGGACAGGGGATGAAGGCTACACCTTC. The chain uses TRBV5-6 and TRBJ1-2, with 9 bases that match TRBD1. Germline V CDR1 and CDR2: SGHDT, YYEEEE. Trimming took 3 bases from V and 8 from J; bases not matched to a gene: 5. The CDR3 sequence is 13 residues long.

The V gene is TRBV3-1 (or the pseudogene TRBV3-2), the J gene TRBJ1-1, with 7 nucleotides matching TRBD1. The V and J ends lost 4 bases and 1 base, in that order; junction bases with no gene match: 6. This CDR3 comprises 15 residues. CDR1 is LGHDT and CDR2 is YNNKEL in the germline V gene (reference sequence). As DNA, the CDR3 is TGTGCCAGCAGCCGCAACAGGGGCGGGAACACTGAAGCTTTCTTT. It is translated as CASSRNRGGNTEAFF.

In its sample, this clone was seen a few times. J is TRBJ1-6 and V is TRBV30; D gene ambiguous. Germline CDR1 reads GTSNPN; CDR2 reads SVGIG (reference sequence). The CDR3 covers 15 residues. V was pared by 7 bases and J by 0 bases, with 13 bases between. The CDR3: CASREYSSYNSPLHF. The DNA of the CDR3 is TGTGCCTCTCGGGAGTACAGCTCCTATAATTCACCCCTCCACTTT.

The chain links TRBV2 to TRBJ1-4, with 10 bases fitting TRBD1. With 6 bases clipped from V and 7 bases from J, the junction kept 8 bases outside the gene matches. This CDR3 is built from 15 residues. CDR1 and CDR2 from the germline V gene are SNHLY and FYNNEI. The CDR3: CASSAGTGAFEKLFF. CDR3 DNA sequence: TGTGCCAGCAGCGCTGGGACAGGGGCGTTTGAAAAACTGTTTTTT.

J is TRBJ2-5 and V is TRBV6-1; D is possibly TRBD2 (5 bases). This CDR3 contains 14 residues. From germline, CDR1 is MNHNS and CDR2 SASEGT. Trimming stripped 0 bases from V and 7 bases from J, with 12 bases between. The CDR3 loop is CASSEASLRGTQYF. As DNA, the CDR3 is TGTGCCAGCAGTGAAGCGTCCCTTCGGGGGACCCAGTACTTC.

The J gene is TRBJ2-7, the V gene TRBV28, with a tentative D call TRBD2 (5 bases). V was trimmed by 3 bases and J by 3 bases, leaving 12 bases between them. The CDR3 has 14 residues. Germline values: CDR1 MDHEN, CDR2 SYDVKM. The CDR3 DNA follows: TGTGCCAGCAGTTTGAGGGTCAGTCGCTACGAGCAGTACTTC. Encoded protein: CASSLRVSRYEQYF.

V gene TRBV7-2 combines with J gene TRBJ1-1; unclear D gene. Germline values: CDR1 SGHTA, CDR2 FQGNSA. The CDR3 extends over 14 amino acids. V was trimmed by 4 bases and J by 7 bases, leaving 16 bases between them. CDR3 nucleotides: TGTGCCAGCAGCTACCAAGCGGCAGTGAATGAAGCTTTCTTT. This translates into CASSYQAAVNEAFF.

The J gene is TRBJ1-2, the V gene TRBV9; 8 positions agree with TRBD1. The CDR3 consists of 15 residues. V shed 4 bases and J 4 bases; nucleotides not matched to a gene: 9. Germline V CDR1 and CDR2: SGDLS, YYNGEE. This chain's CDR3 is CASSLSSGGSYGYTF. The CDR3 nucleotides are TGTGCCAGCAGCCTATCATCAGGGGGCAGCTATGGCTACACCTTC.

By its share, this clone is medium-sized (0.01 to 0.1%). The chain uses TRBV19 and TRBJ1-1, with D possibly TRBD1 on 5 matching bases. The CDR3 extends over 12 amino acids. Germline V gene data show CDR1 as LNHDA and CDR2 as SQIVND (reference sequence). Trimming shortened V by 8 bases and J by 5 bases, and 12 bases separated the two germline ends. The CDR3 coding sequence is TGTGCCAGTGGGGAGGGGACGACTGAAGCTTTCTTT. Translated: CASGEGTTEAFF.

The V and J genes are TRBV14 and TRBJ2-1; D unclear. Trimming took 0 bases from V and 5 from J, leaving 17 bases between them. The V gene's germline CDR1 is SGHDN and CDR2 FVKESK. The CDR3 runs 17 residues. CDR3 nucleotides: TGTGCCAGCAGCCAAGATTCCGGCTTGTACGACAACAATGAGCAGTTCTTC. Translated: CASSQDSGLYDNNEQFF.

V usage is TRBV6-2 or TRBV6-3 and J usage is TRBJ1-6; 7 bases line up with TRBD1. Germline CDR1 is MNHEY and CDR2 is SVGEGT. J lost 5 bases, V lost 6 bases, and 10 bases had no gene match. The CDR3 loop spans 16 amino acids. CDR3 bases: TGTGCCAGCAGCCCTTCAAACAGGGGAAATAATTCACCCCTCCACTTT. Protein sequence: CASSPSNRGNNSPLHF.